The 2 T cell receptor beta chains below come from one sample, sequenced in a study of T cells in Graves' hyperthyroidism and ophthalmopathy. RNA transcripts gave rise to amplified TCR beta CDR3 regions. With the HTBI primer set, the TCR CDR3 went through a first round of RT-PCR. From the multiplex PCR reads, TCRdb called clonotypes with MiXCR, one entry per CDR3 protein. The sample has about 180,000 distinct CDR3 sequences; around 15% are singletons. Sequencing was performed on blood. These TCRs come from a woman aged 45 to 65 with Graves' hyperthyroidism.

In regard to this clonotype: Possible read error: a much larger clone is one base away. This chain links TRBV7-6 with TRBJ2-7, with D perhaps matching TRBD2 (5 bases). The CDR3 is 13 amino acids. Germline-derived CDR1 and CDR2 are SGHVS and FNYEAQ. CDR3 protein: CVSSISSRGEQYF. The CDR3 nucleotides are TGTGTCAGCAGCATATCCTCCCGGGGCGAGCAGTACTTC.

The chain joins TRBV19 to TRBJ1-3; D possibly corresponds to TRBD1 (6 bases). Per germline, CDR1 LNHDA and CDR2 SQIVND (reference sequence). The CDR3 contains 15 residues. V was cut by 5 bases and J by 2 bases, with 13 bases left in between. In DNA, the CDR3 is TGTGCCAGTAGTCGCCCGGGGGCCACTGGAAACACCATATATTTT. Protein product: CASSRPGATGNTIYF.